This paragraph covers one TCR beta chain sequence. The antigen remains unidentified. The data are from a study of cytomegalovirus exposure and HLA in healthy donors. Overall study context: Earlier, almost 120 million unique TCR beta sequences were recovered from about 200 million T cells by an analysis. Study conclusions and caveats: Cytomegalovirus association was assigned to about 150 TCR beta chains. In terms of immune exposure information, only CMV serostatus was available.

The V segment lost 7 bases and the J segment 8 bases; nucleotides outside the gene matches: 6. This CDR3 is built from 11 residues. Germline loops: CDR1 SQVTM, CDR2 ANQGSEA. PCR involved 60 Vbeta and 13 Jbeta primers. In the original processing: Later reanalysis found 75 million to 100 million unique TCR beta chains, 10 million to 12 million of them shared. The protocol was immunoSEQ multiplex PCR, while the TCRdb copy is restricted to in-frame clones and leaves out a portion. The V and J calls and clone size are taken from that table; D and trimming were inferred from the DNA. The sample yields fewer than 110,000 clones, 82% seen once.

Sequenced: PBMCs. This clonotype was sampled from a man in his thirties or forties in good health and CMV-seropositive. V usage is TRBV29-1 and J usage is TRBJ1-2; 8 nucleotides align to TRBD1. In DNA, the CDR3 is TGCAGCGCTGGACAGGGCGCCGGCTACACCTTC. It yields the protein CSAGQGAGYTF.